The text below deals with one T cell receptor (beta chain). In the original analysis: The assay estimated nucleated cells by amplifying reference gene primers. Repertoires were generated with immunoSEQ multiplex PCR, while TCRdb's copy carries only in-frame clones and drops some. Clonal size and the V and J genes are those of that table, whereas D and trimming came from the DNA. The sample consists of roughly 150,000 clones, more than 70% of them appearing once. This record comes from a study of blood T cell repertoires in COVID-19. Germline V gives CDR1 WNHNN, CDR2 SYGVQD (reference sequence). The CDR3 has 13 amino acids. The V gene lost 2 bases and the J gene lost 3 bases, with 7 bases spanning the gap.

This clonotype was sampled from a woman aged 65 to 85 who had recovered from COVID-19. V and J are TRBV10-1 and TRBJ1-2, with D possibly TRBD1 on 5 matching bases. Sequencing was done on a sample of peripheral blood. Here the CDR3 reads CASSEGADYGYTF. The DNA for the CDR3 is TGCGCCAGCAGTGAGGGGGCCGACTATGGCTACACCTTC.